What follows describes a single TCR beta chain. Its antigen remains undetermined. One base away there is no much larger clone; base qualities are not given. The junction carries 7 bases between V and J, which are trimmed by 1 base and 7 bases respectively. The cysteine opens and the phenylalanine closes a CDR3 of 11 amino acids. Just CDR3 DNA is preserved here, 33 bases in frame from base 1. CDR1 and CDR2 are drawn from the germline V gene: SQVTM, ANQGSEA. The sample's time point label, decoded: baseline before first vaccination. The treatment or condition label corresponds to: meningococcal conjugate vaccine given as trial control. Vaccinee samples were obtained from the UK trials COV001 and COV002, which included a single-blind randomized controlled phase 2/3 trial of AZD1222 (ChAdOx1 nCoV-19) in healthy adults. For TCRbeta chain sequencing, PBMC samples from trial participants were taken at day 0 and at day 28 after the second dose.

The data stem from a study of T cell responses to AZD1222 COVID-19 vaccine (dated by TCRdb to the early 2020s). With regard to the full study: TCR sequencing covered more than 230 trial participants: about 210 given two doses of AZD1222 and about 26 given two doses of MenACWY control vaccine. Enrollment into the trials was organized by age into subgroups of 18-55, 56-69 and 70-plus years, and those subgroups contained roughly 150, 30 and 60 TCR-sequenced participants, respectively.

The CDR3 regions of human TCRbeta chains were analyzed by immunosequencing. For the original study's pipeline: Repertoire TCRs were checked for matches against a reference library of SARS-CoV-2-specific TCRs that had been generated using the MIRA antigen-specificity platform. Breadth meant the fraction of unique TCRs that were SARS-CoV-2-associated, whereas depth meant the fraction of total T cells that were SARS-CoV-2-associated. Using the MIRA data, each spike-specific TCR was mapped to the spike region that the TCR reacts to and placed in a CD4 or CD8 class. Log10-transformed breadth and depth values were compared by one-way ANOVA with Sidak's multiple comparisons tests. This immuneACCESS table, as held by TCRdb, lists in-frame sequences with V and J called but not all clones. Of the missing ones, under half trace to an unresolved V gene in checked studies; the others have no known cause. That table gives V, J and clone size, and the DNA gave D and trimming. The sample table contains 80,000 or so clones; only one count was recorded for around 90% of them. Jointly, the top ten make up roughly 4.8% of the sample.

Broad study findings and their caveats: Conclusions about previously exposed vaccinees were limited because only six AZD1222 recipients were SARS-CoV-2 seropositive at baseline. Spike-specific TCR breadth and depth rose significantly after two AZD1222 doses compared with day 0 and with MenACWY recipients. Most participants were white British and females outnumbered males, and the authors suggested that clonal diversity may have been underestimated. The 56-69-year group was small, and its depth increase did not reach significance, likely because of low power. The whole spike protein was spanned by vaccine-associated CD4 TCRs, and dominant responses were seen in regions 160-218 and 743-854. Because no samples from the day 14 peak response were available, repertoires could be characterized only after the peak T cell response. Epitopes outside the regions mutated in the B.1.351 and B.1.1.7 variants were reportedly recognized by nearly half of the unique spike-specific TCRs.

This chain is built from TRBV29-1 and TRBJ2-5; the D segment could be TRBD2, given 5 matching bases. The receptor was derived from an adult in good health. This sample comprised peripheral blood, obtained on day 0 of MenACWY control vaccination. The DNA sequence is as follows: TGCAGCGTTGAAGGAAGCGGGACCCAGTACTTC. It codes for CSVEGSGTQYF.